Below are 17 T cell receptor beta chains sequenced from a single sample in a study of blood T cell repertoires in COVID-19. Libraries were prepared by immunoSEQ multiplex PCR; TCRdb keeps only in-frame clonotypes and omits some of them. The data show 250,000 or so clones, with more than 75% seen just once and less than 2% held by the top ten. Sequences were obtained from PBMCs or T cells enriched from blood (not recorded which). The receptors originated from a man aged 35-49 years who had recovered from COVID-19.

This chain joins TRBV19 and TRBJ2-1, with 9 bases that match TRBD2. The CDR3 loop spans 16 amino acids. Germline CDR1 LNHDA, CDR2 SQIVND (reference sequence). The V gene end was trimmed by 4 bases and the J gene end by 5 bases; junction bases not matched to a gene: 9. DNA for the CDR3: TGTGCCAGTAGTAGAACCACGACTAGCGGAAACAATGAGCAGTTCTTC. Translating gives CASSRTTTSGNNEQFF.

In the case of this clone: In the same sample, other DNA sequences code for this CDR3. V gene TRBV12-3 or TRBV12-4 combines with J gene TRBJ2-7; D may be TRBD2 (6 bases). The length of the CDR3 is 13 residues. The V end lost 3 bases, the J end lost 2 bases, and 8 bases lay between the germline ends. This chain's CDR3 is CASSLGLPYEQYF. As DNA, the CDR3 is TGTGCCAGCAGTTTGGGACTTCCCTACGAGCAGTACTTC.

The J gene is TRBJ1-1, the V gene TRBV7-8, with 7 bases identical to TRBD1. V gave up 3 bases and J gave up 7 bases; unmatched junction bases: 5. This CDR3 contains 13 residues. Per germline, CDR1 SGHVS and CDR2 FQNEAQ. The CDR3 loop is CASSFGTAIEAFF. CDR3 DNA: TGTGCCAGCAGCTTCGGGACAGCTATTGAAGCTTTCTTT.

The chain uses TRBV7-8 and TRBJ1-2; D is undetermined. Germline V lookup: CDR1 SGHVS, CDR2 FQNEAQ. V lost 2 bases, J lost 8 bases, and 12 bases lay in between. This CDR3 contains 13 residues. CDR3 in DNA: TGTGCCAGCAGCTTATTGGTCCGCGAGGGCTACACCTTC. This encodes CASSLLVREGYTF.

The count of this clone is one. The J gene is TRBJ2-3, the V gene TRBV27; TRBD2 matches at 7 bases. The CDR3 consists of 18 residues. With V trimmed by 3 bases and J by 1 base, 13 bases remained unmatched. CDR1 is MNHEY and CDR2 is SMNVEV in the germline V gene (reference sequence). CDR3 loop: CASSFGNNPGLRTDTQYF. In DNA, the CDR3 is TGTGCCAGCAGTTTCGGGAACAATCCGGGACTACGCACAGATACGCAGTATTTT.

This chain joins TRBV2 and TRBJ2-7, with 7 bases aligning to TRBD1. Germline CDR1 is SNHLY and CDR2 is FYNNEI. J lost 2 bases, V lost 11 bases, and 9 bases had no gene match. This CDR3 is 13 amino acids long. CDR3 sequence reads: CALRGTVTYEQYF. The CDR3 DNA sequence: TGTGCCTTAAGGGGGACAGTGACCTACGAGCAGTACTTC. Looking up the rest from reference TRBV2 and TRBJ2-7 gives the full variable domain: EPEVTQTPSHQVTQMGQEVILRCVPISNHLYFYWYRQILGQKVEFLVSFYNNEISEKSEIFDDQFSVERPDGSNFTLKIRSTKLEDSAMYFCALRGTVTYEQYFGPGTRLTVT.

V usage is TRBV4-2 and J usage is TRBJ1-1; no clear D gene. Germline V CDR1 and CDR2: LGHNA, YNFKEQ. This CDR3 region has 15 residues. Deletions cut 0 bases from V and 0 bases from J, with 8 bases between. The DNA for the CDR3 is TGTGCCAGCAGCCAAGAGAGACGGGTGAACACTGAAGCTTTCTTT. The encoded protein is CASSQERRVNTEAFF.

The V call is TRBV6-6, the J call TRBJ1-4; perhaps TRBD1 as D (6 bases). The CDR3 length is 14 residues. The ends were cut back, 8 bases at V and 5 bases at J, with 15 bases in the middle. Germline CDR1 reads MNHNY; CDR2 reads SVGAGI (reference sequence). CDR3 residues: CASRSGTHNEKLFF. CDR3 coding DNA: TGTGCCAGCCGGTCCGGGACACACAATGAAAAACTGTTTTTT.

CDR3 DNA sequence: TGTGCCAGCAGCGGCGCTTGGCGGGGATCCCCCGCCAGTGAGCAGTTCTTC. Its translation: CASSGAWRGSPASEQFF. This chain uses TRBV7-3 with TRBJ2-1; D might be TRBD2 (6 bases). The CDR3 length is 17 residues. V was clipped by 5 bases and J by 9 bases, with 26 bases between them. In germline, CDR1 is SGHTA, CDR2 FQGTGA.

The J gene is TRBJ2-7, the V gene TRBV2, with 7 nucleotides matching TRBD1. This CDR3 has 14 amino acids. CDR1 is SNHLY, CDR2 FYNNEI, per germline. V was pared by 6 bases and J by 2 bases, with 7 bases of the junction left unmatched. This CDR3 reads CASRFAGGTYEQYF. The CDR3 DNA follows: TGTGCCAGCAGGTTCGCAGGGGGTACCTACGAGCAGTACTTC.

The V gene is TRBV9, the J gene TRBJ1-6; maybe TRBD1 (6 bases). This CDR3 comprises 16 residues. Germline CDR1 is SGDLS and CDR2 is YYNGEE. The V end was cut by 1 base, the J end by 0 bases, with 8 bases between. This CDR3 reads CASSVTGISYNSPLHF. Written as DNA, the CDR3 is TGTGCCAGCAGCGTAACAGGGATCTCCTATAATTCACCCCTCCACTTT. The whole variable domain, filled in from reference TRBV9 and TRBJ1-6, reads DSGVTQTPKHLITATGQRVTLRCSPRSGDLSVYWYQQSLDQGLQFLIQYYNGEERAKGNILERFSAQQFPDLHSELNLSSLELGDSALYFCASSVTGISYNSPLHFGNGTRLTVT.

The chain joins TRBV29-1 to TRBJ2-5, with 10 positions matching TRBD2. The CDR3 length is 14 residues. CDR1 SQVTM and CDR2 ANQGSEA come from the germline V gene. J was trimmed by 4 bases and V by 2 bases; bases with no gene match: 4. CDR3 nucleotides: TGCAGCGTTGAACGAGCGGGGGGGCGAGAGACCCAGTACTTC. Its translation: CSVERAGGRETQYF.

The chain employs TRBV6-2 or TRBV6-3 and TRBJ2-7, with 9 bases aligning to TRBD1. The CDR3 length is 15 residues. Germline loops: CDR1 MNHEY, CDR2 SVGEGT. With 6 bases clipped from V and 9 bases from J, the junction kept 15 bases outside the gene matches. CDR3 nucleotides: TGTGCCAGCAGCCTTTCGGGGACAGGGACTCACGCGCAGTACTTC. This gives the protein CASSLSGTGTHAQYF.

This rearrangement joins TRBV5-1 to TRBJ1-5; possibly TRBD1 for D (6 bases). From germline, CDR1 is SGHRS and CDR2 YFSETQ. CDR3 length: 14 amino acids. V was trimmed by 2 bases and J by 6 bases, leaving 12 bases between them. This chain's CDR3 is CASSLYPRGQPQHF. As DNA, the CDR3 is TGCGCCAGCAGCTTATACCCCAGGGGTCAGCCCCAGCATTTT.

This clone appeared a few times. The V gene is TRBV2, the J gene TRBJ2-2, with 8 bases aligning to TRBD1. Trimming removed 5 bases from V and 6 bases from J; junction bases left unmatched: 2. Germline V CDR1 and CDR2: SNHLY, FYNNEI. This CDR3 region has 13 residues. DNA of the CDR3: TGTGCCAGCAGTCTACAGGGGGCCGGGGAGCTGTTTTTT. Amino acid sequence: CASSLQGAGELFF.

The J gene is TRBJ2-1, the V gene TRBV2; 8 bases fit TRBD2. CDR1 and CDR2 (germline): SNHLY, FYNNEI. The ends lost 4 bases at V and 10 bases at J; junction bases unmatched: 15. The CDR3 has 16 residues. In DNA form, the CDR3 reads TGTGCCAGCAGTGCAACCCACGGACTAGCTAAGGGCGAGCAGTTCTTC. This translates into CASSATHGLAKGEQFF.

This clone was seen just once. This sequence joins TRBV10-3 and TRBJ1-2; D gene uncertain. Looked up from germline, CDR1 is ENHRY and CDR2 is SYGVKD. Trimming took 5 bases from V and 3 from J, leaving 13 bases between them. The CDR3 covers 14 residues. For the CDR3, the DNA is TGTGCCATCAGTAAATCCGGCGGAGACTATGGCTACACCTTC. It encodes CAISKSGGDYGYTF.